Listed below are T cell receptor beta chains from one sample, sequenced in a study of beta chain features in type 1 diabetes. Only in-frame clones appear in the TCRdb table, and some are missing; sequencing was by immunoSEQ multiplex PCR. The table records about 280,000 clones, 15% of them present only once. The sample consisted of naive CD4+ T cells from blood. The source of these receptors is a man aged 18 to 29 with type 1 diabetes. Both conserved end residues are part of each CDR3. The order of the fields is D gene, J gene, V gene, clone size, CDR3 protein, CDR3 DNA. A D gene is named only where the DNA matches it firmly. Only some rows state a clone size, as once, few, many or a class for expanded clones.

D: TRBD2; J: TRBJ2-1; V: TRBV6-6; size: .; CDR3: CASSPSGGAYNEQFF; DNA: TGTGCCAGCAGTCCTAGCGGGGGGGCCTACAATGAGCAGTTCTTC
D: .; J: TRBJ2-7; V: TRBV7-2; size: .; CDR3: CASSLVSGTRDFHYEQYF; DNA: TGTGCCAGCAGCTTAGTATCGGGGACCCGGGACTTTCACTACGAGCAGTACTTC
D: .; J: TRBJ2-5; V: TRBV7-9; size: .; CDR3: CASSPGLPYQETQYF; DNA: TGTGCCAGCAGCCCTGGACTCCCGTACCAAGAGACCCAGTACTTC
D: TRBD2; J: TRBJ2-3; V: TRBV4-2; size: .; CDR3: CASSGSGGSHSTDTQYF; DNA: TGTGCCAGCAGCGGTAGCGGGGGGTCCCATAGCACAGATACGCAGTATTTT
D: TRBD1; J: TRBJ2-6; V: TRBV28; size: few; CDR3: CASSYWTGGGGSSGANVLTF; DNA: TGTGCCAGCAGTTACTGGACAGGGGGTGGGGGAAGCTCTGGGGCCAACGTCCTGACTTTC
D: .; J: TRBJ2-5; V: TRBV5-4; size: .; CDR3: CASSLEQGLQETQYF; DNA: TGTGCCAGCAGCTTGGAGCAGGGCTTACAAGAGACCCAGTACTTC
D: TRBD2; J: TRBJ2-7; V: TRBV7-2; size: few; CDR3: CASSPAGGYEQYF; DNA: TGTGCCAGCAGCCCGGCGGGGGGTTACGAGCAGTACTTC
D: TRBD2; J: TRBJ2-3; V: TRBV5-4; size: few; CDR3: CASSPKAGATTDTQYF; DNA: TGTGCCAGCAGCCCAAAAGCGGGGGCCACCACAGATACGCAGTATTTT
D: TRBD2; J: TRBJ2-3; V: TRBV5-4; size: .; CDR3: CASSLGLAGASDTQYF; DNA: TGTGCCAGCAGCCTAGGACTAGCGGGAGCATCAGATACGCAGTATTTT
D: TRBD2; J: TRBJ2-4; V: TRBV4-2; size: .; CDR3: CASSQEGVQRGGLSQYF; DNA: TGTGCCAGCAGCCAAGAAGGTGTGCAGCGGGGGGGCCTTTCTCAGTACTTC
D: TRBD2; J: TRBJ2-5; V: TRBV9; size: .; CDR3: CASSVRGGAETQYF; DNA: TGTGCCAGCAGCGTACGGGGGGGGGCGGAGACCCAGTACTTC
D: .; J: TRBJ2-2; V: TRBV19; size: .; CDR3: CASSIRQGPTNTGELFF; DNA: TGTGCCAGTAGTATTCGTCAGGGCCCTACGAACACCGGGGAGCTGTTTTTT
D: TRBD2; J: TRBJ2-1; V: TRBV6-5; size: .; CDR3: CASRMAGLVYNEQFF; DNA: TGTGCCAGCAGGATGGCGGGACTAGTATACAATGAGCAGTTCTTC
D: .; J: TRBJ2-5; V: TRBV6-6; size: .; CDR3: CASSEGGIQETQYF; DNA: TGTGCCAGCAGTGAGGGCGGCATACAAGAGACCCAGTACTTC
D: .; J: TRBJ2-7; V: TRBV29-1; size: few; CDR3: CSVLWGTDTGGQYF; DNA: TGCAGCGTTCTCTGGGGGACGGATACCGGGGGGCAGTACTTC
D: .; J: TRBJ1-6; V: TRBV27; size: few; CDR3: CASSLRGAAIYNSPLHF; DNA: TGTGCCAGCAGTTTACGGGGTGCGGCAATCTATAATTCACCCCTCCACTTT
D: .; J: TRBJ2-1; V: TRBV1; size: .; CDR3: CTSRKPGTSVLADNEQFF; DNA: TGCACCAGCAGGAAGCCCGGGACTAGCGTCCTCGCGGACAATGAGCAGTTCTTC
D: .; J: TRBJ2-7; V: TRBV28; size: once; CDR3: CASSLTEPYEQYF; DNA: TGTGCCAGCAGTTTAACAGAGCCCTACGAGCAGTACTTC
D: .; J: TRBJ2-2; V: TRBV5-1; size: few; CDR3: CASSSLAHGELFF; DNA: TGCGCCAGCAGCTCACTAGCCCACGGGGAGCTGTTTTTT
D: TRBD1; J: TRBJ2-7; V: TRBV10-3; size: few; CDR3: CAISGTGTGAYEQYF; DNA: TGTGCCATCAGTGGTACCGGGACAGGGGCCTACGAGCAGTACTTC
D: .; J: TRBJ1-1; V: TRBV7-9; size: few; CDR3: CASSWTWTANTEAFF; DNA: TGTGCCAGCAGCTGGACTTGGACAGCGAACACTGAAGCTTTCTTT
D: .; J: TRBJ1-5; V: TRBV2; size: .; CDR3: CASSEGRNQPQHF; DNA: TGTGCCAGCAGTGAAGGCAGAAATCAGCCCCAGCATTTT
D: TRBD2; J: TRBJ2-7; V: TRBV5-1; size: .; CDR3: CASSTTSGSYEQYF; DNA: TGCGCCAGCAGCACGACTAGCGGGAGCTACGAGCAGTACTTC
D: .; J: TRBJ2-5; V: TRBV2; size: few; CDR3: CASSVVQETQYF; DNA: TGTGCCAGCAGTGTCGTACAAGAGACCCAGTACTTC
D: TRBD1; J: TRBJ1-2; V: TRBV5-1; size: .; CDR3: CASSAGTGGGYTF; DNA: TGCGCCAGCAGCGCCGGGACAGGGGGAGGCTACACCTTC
D: TRBD1; J: TRBJ1-5; V: TRBV10-3; size: .; CDR3: CAIRAGQDNQPQHF; DNA: TGTGCCATCAGGGCCGGACAGGACAATCAGCCCCAGCATTTT
D: .; J: TRBJ1-2; V: TRBV28; size: .; CDR3: CASSLPPGLQHYGYTF; DNA: TGTGCCAGCAGTTTACCCCCAGGACTACAGCACTATGGCTACACCTTC
D: TRBD1; J: TRBJ1-6; V: TRBV27; size: .; CDR3: CASGTVSSYNSPLHF; DNA: TGTGCCAGCGGGACAGTAAGCTCCTATAATTCACCCCTCCACTTT
D: TRBD2; J: TRBJ2-5; V: TRBV30; size: few; CDR3: CAWTPLSSGKETQYF; DNA: TGTGCCTGGACCCCGTTGTCTAGCGGAAAAGAGACCCAGTACTTC
D: TRBD2; J: TRBJ2-1; V: TRBV5-4; size: .; CDR3: CASSRDYLYNEQFF; DNA: TGTGCCAGCAGTCGGGACTACCTCTACAATGAGCAGTTCTTC
D: TRBD1; J: TRBJ2-7; V: TRBV7-8; size: few; CDR3: CASSLPGTELGEQYF; DNA: TGTGCCAGCAGCCTTCCCGGGACAGAGTTAGGCGAGCAGTACTTC
D: .; J: TRBJ2-6; V: TRBV28; size: .; CDR3: CASHDGGLVGANVLTF; DNA: TGTGCCAGCCACGACGGAGGGCTCGTTGGGGCCAACGTCCTGACTTTC
D: TRBD2; J: TRBJ2-1; V: TRBV7-9; size: .; CDR3: CASSATSGSSYNEQFF; DNA: TGTGCCAGCAGCGCTACTAGCGGGAGCTCCTACAATGAGCAGTTCTTC
D: .; J: TRBJ2-7; V: TRBV7-9; size: .; CDR3: CASSFREPYEQYF; DNA: TGTGCCAGCAGCTTCAGGGAACCCTACGAGCAGTACTTC
D: .; J: TRBJ2-5; V: TRBV6-5; size: .; CDR3: CASSSTTQTQYF; DNA: TGTGCCAGCAGTTCCACAACCCAGACCCAGTACTTC
D: TRBD2; J: TRBJ2-5; V: TRBV30; size: .; CDR3: CAWSAGTSEETQYF; DNA: TGTGCCTGGAGTGCCGGGACTAGCGAAGAGACCCAGTACTTC